Reported below is one T cell receptor (beta chain). The data derive from a study of cytomegalovirus exposure and HLA in healthy donors. Germline CDR1 and CDR2: ENHRY and SYGVKD. V was clipped by 2 bases and J by 3 bases, with 14 bases between them. The CDR3 is 15 residues long. The PCR made use of 60 Vbeta and 13 Jbeta primers. The data were produced by immunoSEQ multiplex PCR, yet TCRdb's version contains in-frame clones alone and is incomplete. The sample records some 170,000 clones, about 80% being singletons. The sample taken for sequencing was PBMCs. The TCR sequence derives from a young man in good health and CMV-seronegative. The V call is TRBV10-3, the J call TRBJ2-7, with D possibly matching TRBD2 (5 bases). The CDR3 sequence is CAISETEPGSYEQYF. The CDR3 coding sequence is TGTGCCATCAGTGAGACGGAGCCGGGGAGCTACGAGCAGTACTTC.